These 10 T cell receptor beta chains were all obtained from the same sample, sequenced in a study of cytomegalovirus exposure and HLA in healthy donors. PCR primers comprised 60 Vbeta and 13 Jbeta primers. The table came from immunoSEQ multiplex PCR; TCRdb's copy has only in-frame clones and leaves some out. This table has about 270,000 clones, 75% to 90% appearing once. Sequenced material: PBMCs. Receptor source: a man in his forties in good health and CMV-seropositive.

The rearrangement uses TRBV15 and TRBJ2-7, with 10 bases fitting TRBD2. The ends lost 1 base at V and 4 bases at J; junction bases unmatched: 10. CDR3 length: 17 residues. The germline gives CDR1 LNHNV, CDR2 YYDKDF (reference sequence). For the CDR3, the DNA is TGTGCCACCAGCAGAGCATCGATACTAGCGGGGCCTTACGAGCAGTACTTC. Residues: CATSRASILAGPYEQYF. The variable domain in full, with the rest retrieved from reference TRBV15 and TRBJ2-7, is DAMVIQNPRYQVTQFGKPVTLSCSQTLNHNVMYWYQQKSSQAPKLLFHYYDKDFNNEADTPDNFQSRRPNTSFCFLDIRSPGLGDTAMYLCATSRASILAGPYEQYFGPGTRLTVT.

The chain employs TRBV28 and TRBJ2-7, with 8 bases aligning to TRBD1. J gave up 2 bases and V 5 bases, and 8 bases lay outside the gene matches. This CDR3 is 15 amino acids long. The V gene's germline CDR1 is MDHEN and CDR2 SYDVKM. CDR3 loop: CASSARQGSPYEQYF. The DNA of the CDR3 is TGTGCCAGCAGTGCGAGACAGGGGTCCCCCTACGAGCAGTACTTC.

The rearrangement links TRBV7-9 to TRBJ2-4; TRBD1 matches at 8 bases. The CDR3 has 15 amino acids. The J segment lost 5 bases and the V segment lost 4 bases, leaving 7 bases of the junction unmatched. Germline V gives CDR1 SEHNR, CDR2 FQNEAQ (reference sequence). For the CDR3, the DNA is TGTGCCAGCAGCTACCTTGGGACAGGAGAAAACATTCAGTACTTC. As protein: CASSYLGTGENIQYF.

This clone has a handful of counts. The rearrangement uses TRBV4-1 and TRBJ1-4, with 7 nucleotides matching TRBD1. Losses at the gene ends were 4 bases for V and 7 bases for J; bases not matched to a gene: 15. The CDR3 is 17 amino acids. Germline CDR1 is MGHRA and CDR2 is YSYEKL. CDR3 sequence (DNA): TGCGCCAGCAGCCTCACTTTTCCAGGGGGTTTACGTGAAAAACTGTTTTTT. Amino acids: CASSLTFPGGLREKLFF.

The chain links TRBV5-6 to TRBJ1-3, with D unclear. The CDR3 contains 14 residues. CDR1 SGHDT and CDR2 YYEEEE come from the germline V gene. Trimming took 1 base from V and 0 from J, leaving 5 bases between them. The CDR3 protein is CASSLIGSGNTIYF. CDR3 nucleotides: TGTGCCAGCAGCTTGATCGGCTCTGGAAACACCATATATTTT. The full variable domain, its missing parts supplied by reference TRBV5-6 and TRBJ1-3, is DAGVTQSPTHLIKTRGQQVTLRCSPKSGHDTVSWYQQALGQGPQFIFQYYEEEERQRGNFPDRFSGHQFPNYSSELNVNALLLGDSALYLCASSLIGSGNTIYFGEGSWLTVV.

A few counts support this clone. The rearrangement uses TRBV5-3 and TRBJ1-1; D unclear. TRBV5-3 is placed among ORFs of uncertain function. There are 13 residues in the CDR3. V was shortened by 4 bases and J by 5 bases, with 12 bases between the two germline ends. The CDR3 loop is CARSHRETTEAFF. CDR3 sequence (DNA): TGTGCCAGAAGCCACCGGGAAACGACTGAAGCTTTCTTT.

The chain has TRBV28 and TRBJ2-1; weak D call: TRBD1 (5 bases). Trimming pared 7 bases from V and 0 bases from J, leaving 10 bases between. This CDR3 region has 14 residues. Germline CDR1 MDHEN, CDR2 SYDVKM. CDR3 bases: TGTGCCAGCATTACAGGTATCTCCTACAATGAGCAGTTCTTC. As protein: CASITGISYNEQFF.

The V gene is TRBV5-1, the J gene TRBJ2-1; TRBD2 matches 10 bases. The CDR3 runs 21 residues. After removal of 4 bases from V and 2 bases from J, the junction contained 21 bases not matched to a gene. Germline V gene lookup returns CDR1 SGHRS and CDR2 YFSETQ. The DNA for the CDR3 is TGCGCCAGCAGCGACCCGACAGGGGCCCTATCCCTAGCGGGAGCCTACAATGAGCAGTTCTTC. It translates to CASSDPTGALSLAGAYNEQFF.

This sequence joins TRBV6-1 and TRBJ1-2; 10 bases are shared with TRBD1. Per germline, CDR1 MNHNS and CDR2 SASEGT. CDR3 length equals 16 residues. Trimming took 1 base from V and 5 from J; bases not matched to a gene: 7. CDR3 amino acids: CASSEVDRGTGYGYTF. The CDR3 DNA reads as TGTGCCAGCAGTGAAGTGGACAGGGGGACAGGATATGGCTACACCTTC.

The rearrangement uses TRBV20-1 and TRBJ2-7, with D uncertain. Trimming took off 5 bases at V and 6 bases at J, with 8 bases between the two ends. The CDR3 spans 10 residues. Germline V CDR1 and CDR2: DFQATT, SNEGSKA (reference sequence). Here the CDR3 DNA reads TGCAGTGCTCCCTTCCGCGAGCAGTACTTC. Amino acid sequence: CSAPFREQYF.